The sequence of this TCR beta chain was determined in a study of CD8+ T cells in alopecia areata. The study's findings and limits: Sequencing of scalp samples also captures resident alphabeta T cells of normal skin.

RNA extraction was followed by reverse transcription into cDNA, which acted as the sequencing template. Produced via immunoSEQ multiplex PCR; TCRdb's table is partial and in-frame only. The sample comprises fewer than 250,000 clones, 45% to 75% of which are singletons, and about 0.69% rests with the top ten. Regarding this clone: The antigen remains undetermined.

The treatment was: oral pan-JAK inhibitor, 5-10 mg twice daily. This sequence originates from a human donor with alopecia areata. This sample comprised CD4+ T cells sorted from blood, obtained at week 4, from a patient treated with tofacitinib.

CDR3: CASSESRREQFF. CDR3 in DNA: TGTGCCAGCAGTGAAAGTCGGAGGGAGCAGTTCTTC. The chain combines TRBV25-1 with TRBJ2-1, with D possibly TRBD2 on 5 matching bases. Germline V gene data show CDR1 as MGHDK and CDR2 as SYGVNS. Trimming shortened V by 2 bases and J by 10 bases, and 9 bases separated the two germline ends. The CDR3 has 12 residues.